The TCR delta chain under discussion was sequenced for a study of γδ T cells in repeated Plasmodium falciparum infection. At the level of the study: Four controlled malaria infections with P. falciparum NF54 spanned around 660 days. Findings of the study overall: Vdelta2-negative gammadelta repertoires appeared less diverse and less shared in Malian than Australian children.

Bulk repertoires came from Vgamma9/Vdelta2+ or Vdelta2-negative gammadelta T cells flow-sorted from PBMC. Germline V gene data show CDR1 as TSWWSYY and CDR2 as QGS. The CDR3 totals 20 residues. TCRdb made new clone calls on the multiplex PCR reads using CATT. The data show 50,000 to 60,000 delta-chain clones, roughly 2% seen once. In its sample, this clone was seen many times. As yet, its antigen is unknown. TCRdb's protein for this DNA is that of a much larger clone and differs from the translation at residue 19, likely a read error; the protein shown is the DNA translation. This specimen includes other DNA sequences encoding the same CDR3.

The TCR comes from a pool of human donors (malaria-infected and uninfected, not separated). Sequencing input: gamma-delta T cells from blood. No J gene was assigned, while the V gene was called as TRDV1; no check of the table's D call, TRDD3, against the DNA was made. The CDR3 loop reads CALGESSYVWGIPGGDKLTF. CDR3 sequence (DNA): TGTGCTCTTGGGGAATCCTCCTACGTCTGGGGGATACCGGGAGGCGATAAACTCACCTTT.